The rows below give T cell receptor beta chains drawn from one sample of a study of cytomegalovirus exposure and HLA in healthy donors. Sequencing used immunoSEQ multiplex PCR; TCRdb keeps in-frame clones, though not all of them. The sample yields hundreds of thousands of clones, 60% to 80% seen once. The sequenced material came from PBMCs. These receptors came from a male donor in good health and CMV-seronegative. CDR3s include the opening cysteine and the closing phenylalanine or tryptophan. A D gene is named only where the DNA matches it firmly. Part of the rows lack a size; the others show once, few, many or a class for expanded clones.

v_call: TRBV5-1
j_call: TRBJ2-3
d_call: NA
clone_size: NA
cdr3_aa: CASSLGGTDTQYF

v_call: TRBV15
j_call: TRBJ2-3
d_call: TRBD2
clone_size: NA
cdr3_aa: CATSRDRGSGTDTQYF

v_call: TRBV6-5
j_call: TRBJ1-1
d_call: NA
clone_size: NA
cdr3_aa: CASSYRPEGNTEAFF

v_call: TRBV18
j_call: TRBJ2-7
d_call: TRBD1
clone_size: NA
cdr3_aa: CASSLPGTGIYEQYF

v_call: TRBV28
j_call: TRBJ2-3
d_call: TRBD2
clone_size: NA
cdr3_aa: CASSRLAGGRHSTDTQYF

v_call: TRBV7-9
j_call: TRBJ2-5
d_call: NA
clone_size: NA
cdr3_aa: CASSLRQQETQYF

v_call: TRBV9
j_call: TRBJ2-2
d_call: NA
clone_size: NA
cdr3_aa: CASSTSGTENTGELFF

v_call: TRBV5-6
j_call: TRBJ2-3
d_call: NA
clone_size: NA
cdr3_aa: CASSNWQGSDTQYF

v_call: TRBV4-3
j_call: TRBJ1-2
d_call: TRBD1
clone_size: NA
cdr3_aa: CASGPGQSLYGYTF

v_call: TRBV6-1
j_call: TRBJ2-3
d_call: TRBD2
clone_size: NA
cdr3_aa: CASRQASGVTQYF

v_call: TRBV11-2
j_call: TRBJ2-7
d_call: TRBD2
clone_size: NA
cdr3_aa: CASSLVAGGPYEQYF

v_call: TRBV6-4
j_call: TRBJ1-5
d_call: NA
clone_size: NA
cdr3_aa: CASSALAGDNQPQHF

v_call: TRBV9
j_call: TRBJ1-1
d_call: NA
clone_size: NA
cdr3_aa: CASSVGTLGGTEAFF

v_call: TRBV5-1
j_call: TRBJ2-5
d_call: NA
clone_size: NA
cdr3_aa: CASSSGSRGQETQYF

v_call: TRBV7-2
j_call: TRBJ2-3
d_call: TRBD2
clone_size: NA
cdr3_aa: CASSFTSGALTDTQYF

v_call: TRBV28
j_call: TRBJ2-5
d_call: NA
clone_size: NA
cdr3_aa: CASSPRRATQYF

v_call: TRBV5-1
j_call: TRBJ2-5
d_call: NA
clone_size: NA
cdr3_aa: CASSFSHFQETQYF

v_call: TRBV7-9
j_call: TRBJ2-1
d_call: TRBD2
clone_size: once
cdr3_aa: CASSLISGRSYNEQFF

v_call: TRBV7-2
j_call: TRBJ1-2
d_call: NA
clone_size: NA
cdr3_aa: CASSHTTWYGYTF

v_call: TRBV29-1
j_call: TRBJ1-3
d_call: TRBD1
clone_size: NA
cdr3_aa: CSARTGLDTIYF

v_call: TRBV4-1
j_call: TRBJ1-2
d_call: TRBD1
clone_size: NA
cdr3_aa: CASSPGQGADYGYTF

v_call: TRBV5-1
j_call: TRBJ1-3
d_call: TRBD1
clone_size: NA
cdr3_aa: CASSLGQGVGSGNTIYF

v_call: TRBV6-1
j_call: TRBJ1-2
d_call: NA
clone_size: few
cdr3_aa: CATRRTEGNAGYTF

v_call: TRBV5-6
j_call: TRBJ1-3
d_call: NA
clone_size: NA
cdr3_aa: CASTFLGSSGNTIYF

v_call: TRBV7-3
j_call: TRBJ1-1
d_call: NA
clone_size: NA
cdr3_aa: CASSPNRGLRAFF

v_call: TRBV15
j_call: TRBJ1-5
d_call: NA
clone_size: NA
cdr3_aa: CATSRTIRTANQPQHF

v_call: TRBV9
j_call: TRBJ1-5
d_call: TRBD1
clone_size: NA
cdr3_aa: CASSLTGGPGQPQHF

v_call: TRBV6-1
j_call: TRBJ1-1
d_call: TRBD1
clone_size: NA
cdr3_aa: CASSERGGGTEAFF

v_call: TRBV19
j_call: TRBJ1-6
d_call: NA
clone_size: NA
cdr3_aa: CASSILAGEPPLHF

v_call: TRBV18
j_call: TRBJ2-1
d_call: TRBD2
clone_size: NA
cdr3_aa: CASSPATSGEYNEQFF

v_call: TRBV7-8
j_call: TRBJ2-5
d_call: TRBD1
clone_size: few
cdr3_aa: CASSSPGQGVRTQYF

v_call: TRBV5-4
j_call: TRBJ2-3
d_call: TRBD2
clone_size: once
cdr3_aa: CASSPGTSGSTDTQYF

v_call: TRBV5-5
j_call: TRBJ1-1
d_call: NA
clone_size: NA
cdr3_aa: CASSPQQTYTEAFF

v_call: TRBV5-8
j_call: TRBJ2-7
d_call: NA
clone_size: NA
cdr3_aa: CASSLAQGTSFEQYF

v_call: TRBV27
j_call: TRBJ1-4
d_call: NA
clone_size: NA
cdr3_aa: CASRGDSREKLFF

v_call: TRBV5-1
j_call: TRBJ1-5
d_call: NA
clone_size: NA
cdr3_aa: CASSSDADQPQHF

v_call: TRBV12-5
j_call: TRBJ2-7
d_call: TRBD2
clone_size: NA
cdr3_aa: CASGSSGAGATYEQYF

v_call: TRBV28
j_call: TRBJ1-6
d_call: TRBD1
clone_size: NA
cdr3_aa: CASSLLRGRSPLHF

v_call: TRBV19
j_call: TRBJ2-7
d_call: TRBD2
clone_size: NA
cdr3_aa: CASSIAGGYEQYF

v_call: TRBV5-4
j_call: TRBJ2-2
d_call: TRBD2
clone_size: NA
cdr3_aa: CASSLGAASGNTGELFF

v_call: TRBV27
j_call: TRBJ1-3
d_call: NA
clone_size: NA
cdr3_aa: CASSHNPPGNTIYF

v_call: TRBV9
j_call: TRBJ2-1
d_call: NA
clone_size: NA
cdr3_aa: CASSVEDSNNEQFF

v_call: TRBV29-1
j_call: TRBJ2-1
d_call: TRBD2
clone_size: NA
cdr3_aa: CSVVGLAGGNEQFF

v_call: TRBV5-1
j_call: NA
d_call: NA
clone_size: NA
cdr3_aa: CASSQSLDSTYEQYF

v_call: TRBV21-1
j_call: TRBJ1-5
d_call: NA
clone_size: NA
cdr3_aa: CASSKGGLSNQPQHF

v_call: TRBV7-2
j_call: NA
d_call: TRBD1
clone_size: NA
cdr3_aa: CASSPRDRAYEQYF

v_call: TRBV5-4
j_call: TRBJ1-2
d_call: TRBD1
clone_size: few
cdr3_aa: CASSSGQGATYGYTF

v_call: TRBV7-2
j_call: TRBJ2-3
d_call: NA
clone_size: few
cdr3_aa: CASSSEAWDTQYF

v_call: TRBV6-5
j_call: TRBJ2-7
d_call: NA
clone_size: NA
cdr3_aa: CATGTGIYEQYF

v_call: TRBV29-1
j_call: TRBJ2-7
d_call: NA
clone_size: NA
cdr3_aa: CSVGGAGSYEQYF

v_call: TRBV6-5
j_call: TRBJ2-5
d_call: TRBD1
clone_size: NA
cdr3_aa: CASSRQGARQETQYF

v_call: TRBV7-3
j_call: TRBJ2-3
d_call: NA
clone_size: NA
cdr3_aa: CASSFRGDTQYF

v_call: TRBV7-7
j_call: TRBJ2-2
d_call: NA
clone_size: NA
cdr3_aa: CASSPTGANTGELFF

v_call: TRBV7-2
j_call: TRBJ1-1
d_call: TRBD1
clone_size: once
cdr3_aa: CASSLVQGAEAFF

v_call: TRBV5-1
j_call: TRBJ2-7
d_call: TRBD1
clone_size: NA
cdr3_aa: CASSLGDRGSIASYEQYF